This T cell receptor (beta chain) was recorded in a study of T cells in Graves' hyperthyroidism and ophthalmopathy. Looked up from germline, CDR1 is SQVTM and CDR2 is ANQGSEA. V lost 1 base, J lost 5 bases, and 5 bases lay in between. The CDR3 runs to 11 residues. Used for diagnoses were clinical symptoms, serum thyroxine and TRAb, thyroid ultrasound and orbital computed tomography. What was amplified from RNA transcripts were TCR beta CDR3 regions. HTBI primers drove first-round RT-PCR of the TCR CDR3. TCRdb processed the multiplex PCR reads anew with MiXCR; each CDR3 protein has one entry. The table has fewer than 550,000 distinct CDR3 sequences, 15% to 19% seen once; the top ten hold 13% to 15%.

This chain uses TRBV29-1 with TRBJ1-2, with no clear D. This TCR derives from a woman aged 18-35 years with Graves' hyperthyroidism. The sequenced material came from blood. The CDR3: CSVEVGYGYTF. For the CDR3, the DNA is TGCAGCGTTGAAGTTGGGTATGGCTACACCTTC.